Each of the 26 T cell receptor beta chains below was sequenced from the same sample in a study of blood T cell repertoires in COVID-19 (TCRdb year 2020). Library generation was performed with the immunoSEQ multiplex PCR assay. TCRdb's version of the immuneACCESS table is confined to in-frame rearrangements and falls short of the full clone set. An unresolved V gene accounts for under half of the shortfall where checked; the remainder is of unknown origin. A total of approximately 300,000 clones appear in this sample, approximately 85% of them only once. 0.87% of the sample comes from the top ten. Sequenced material: peripheral blood. All receptors come from a human donor with COVID-19, enrolled during active disease. The donor label of this sample is uncertain.

This clone appeared many times. The V gene is TRBV6-1, the J gene TRBJ2-7, with D possibly TRBD2 on 6 matching bases. The CDR3 totals 16 residues. V was trimmed by 2 bases and J by 0 bases, leaving 14 bases between them. The germline CDR1 and CDR2 sequences are MNHNS and SASEGT. In DNA form, the CDR3 reads TGTGCCAGCAGTGAAACCGACGGGAGACCCTCCTACGAGCAGTACTTC. Translating it yields CASSETDGRPSYEQYF.

This chain joins TRBV28 and TRBJ1-4; 8 bases line up with TRBD1. Germline assignment: CDR1 MDHEN and CDR2 SYDVKM. V lost 5 bases to trimming and J lost 11 bases; unmatched junction nucleotides: 22. The CDR3 extends over 18 amino acids. CDR3 in amino acids: CASSPTGVDRGLNGKLFF. The CDR3 region has the DNA TGTGCCAGCAGTCCCACCGGGGTCGACAGGGGCCTTAATGGGAAACTGTTTTTT.

The chain couples TRBV10-1 to TRBJ1-5, with TRBD1 matching over 10 bases. Trimming took 11 bases from V and 3 from J; bases not matched to a gene: 13. The CDR3 covers 16 residues. Germline V gene sequence: CDR1 WNHNN, CDR2 SYGVQD (reference sequence). The CDR3 spells CACAGTGVENNQPQHF. The CDR3 nucleotides are TGCGCCTGCGCCGGGACAGGGGTCGAAAACAATCAGCCCCAGCATTTT.

The chain's CDR3 is CASSVGPAEVGDTQYF. DNA for the CDR3: TGTGCCAGCAGCGTAGGCCCGGCCGAGGTCGGGGATACGCAGTATTTT. The chain links TRBV9 to TRBJ2-3; D is uncertain. Trimming removed 0 bases at V and 6 bases at J, with 17 bases between. The CDR3 extends over 16 amino acids. Germline-derived CDR1 and CDR2 are SGDLS and YYNGEE.

The chain has TRBV28 and TRBJ2-2; 9 bases line up with TRBD2. The CDR3 has 17 residues. The J segment lost 4 bases and the V segment lost 6 bases, leaving 12 bases of the junction unmatched. Germline V gene data show CDR1 as MDHEN and CDR2 as SYDVKM. CDR3 sequence: CASSYGGSGRGTGELFF. Here the CDR3 DNA reads TGTGCCAGCAGCTACGGAGGTAGCGGGAGAGGCACCGGGGAGCTGTTTTTT.

The chain couples TRBV4-2 to TRBJ2-7; 9 bases are a match to TRBD1. V gave up 0 bases and J gave up 3 bases; unmatched junction bases: 3. The CDR3 runs to 15 residues. CDR1 is LGHNA, CDR2 YNFKEQ, per germline. In DNA, the CDR3 is TGTGCCAGCAGCCAAGATACAGGGGGCTTCTACGAGCAGTACTTC. Translating it yields CASSQDTGGFYEQYF.

The rearrangement uses TRBV9 and TRBJ1-2; 9 bases map to TRBD1. V shed 1 base and J 8 bases; nucleotides not matched to a gene: 9. Germline assignment: CDR1 SGDLS and CDR2 YYNGEE. CDR3 length equals 15 residues. In DNA form, the CDR3 reads TGTGCCAGCAGCGTATATCTTACCGGACAGGGGGGCTACACCTTC. This translates into CASSVYLTGQGGYTF.

The chain has TRBV25-1 and TRBJ2-2; 7 bases agree with TRBD1. CDR1 is MGHDK and CDR2 is SYGVNS in the germline V gene. CDR3 length: 14 amino acids. CDR3 loop: CPQQGTVNTGELFF. CDR3 DNA: TGTCCACAGCAGGGGACAGTGAACACCGGGGAGCTGTTTTTT. Full variable domain (rest looked up from reference TRBV25-1 and TRBJ2-2): EADIYQTPRYLVIGTGKKITLECSQTMGHDKMYWYQQDPGMELHLIHYSYGVNSTEKGDLSSESTVSRIRTEHFPLTLESARPSHTSQYLCPQQGTVNTGELFFGEGSRLTVL.

This chain joins TRBV19 and TRBJ1-5; D remains ambiguous. Germline lookup yields CDR1 LNHDA and CDR2 SQIVND (reference sequence). This CDR3 has 14 amino acids. V gave up 7 bases and J gave up 2 bases, with 12 bases separating them. The CDR3 coding sequence is TGTGCCAGTATGCAGGTAGCGGGCAATCAGCCCCAGCATTTT. Its translation: CASMQVAGNQPQHF.

In this sample, this clone turned up once. This chain joins TRBV12-3 or TRBV12-4 and TRBJ1-1; D gene unclear. Trimming stripped 2 bases from V and 7 bases from J, with 5 bases between. The CDR3 runs to 11 residues. The CDR3 spells CASSLYSEAFF. In DNA form, the CDR3 reads TGTGCCAGCAGTTTATATAGTGAAGCTTTCTTT.

This chain links TRBV5-5 with TRBJ2-1, with D perhaps matching TRBD2 (6 bases). Germline values: CDR1 SGHKS, CDR2 YYEKEE (reference sequence). This CDR3 has 14 residues. The V and J ends lost 0 bases and 9 bases respectively, with 13 bases between them. The CDR3 DNA reads TGTGCCAGCAGCTTGGTCACCAACGGGGGTGAGCAGTTCTTC. Protein sequence: CASSLVTNGGEQFF.

The CDR3 region has the DNA TGTGCCAGCAGTTACACTAGCGGGTCCTACAATGAGCAGTTCTTC. Amino acids: CASSYTSGSYNEQFF. The genes are TRBV6-5 and TRBJ2-1; TRBD2 matches 9 bases. The CDR3 is 15 residues long. V trimming: 2 bases; J trimming: 1 base; junction bases outside the gene matches: 0. Germline V gene sequence: CDR1 MNHEY, CDR2 SVGAGI.

CDR3 amino acids: CASSLSTALSSYEQYF. Written as DNA, the CDR3 is TGCGCCAGCAGCTTGAGTACCGCACTTAGCTCCTACGAGCAGTACTTC. The V and J genes are TRBV5-1 and TRBJ2-7; D unclear. The CDR3 is made up of 16 amino acids. In germline, CDR1 is SGHRS, CDR2 YFSETQ. V lost 1 base to trimming and J lost 0 bases, with 14 bases between them.

The V and J genes are TRBV6-5 and TRBJ1-6, with 7 bases that match TRBD1. This CDR3 is built from 15 residues. The trim removed 6 bases at V and 7 bases at J, leaving 9 bases unmatched. The germline V gene encodes CDR1 MNHEY and CDR2 SVGAGI. The CDR3 region has the DNA TGTGCCAGCAGCCGAACGGGACAGCCAAATTCACCCCTCCACTTT. This gives the protein CASSRTGQPNSPLHF.

The CDR3 nucleotides read TGTGCCAGCAGTTTACGAGCGGCCAGCGTCGAGCAGTACTTC. It is translated as CASSLRAASVEQYF. This chain connects TRBV27 to TRBJ2-7; D is possibly TRBD2 (5 bases). Trimming removed 2 bases at V and 6 bases at J, with 14 bases between. This CDR3 has 14 residues. The V gene's germline CDR1 is MNHEY and CDR2 SMNVEV (reference sequence).

The chain recombines TRBV30 with TRBJ2-7; D gene unclear. The CDR3 is 12 residues long. Germline CDR1 and CDR2: GTSNPN and SVGIG (reference sequence). V lost 1 base, J lost 4 bases, and 8 bases lay in between. The CDR3 DNA sequence: TGTGCCTGGAGTGAAGACTGGTACGAGCAGTACTTC. This codes for CAWSEDWYEQYF.

The chain recombines TRBV19 with TRBJ2-7; 9 bases align to TRBD2. The germline V gene has CDR1 LNHDA and CDR2 SQIVND (reference sequence). Trimming at V came to 5 bases and at J to 5 bases, leaving 7 bases not matched to a gene. The CDR3 sequence is 14 residues long. DNA of the CDR3: TGTGCCAGTAGTTCTGTACTAGCGGGCCACGAGCAGTACTTC. This codes for CASSSVLAGHEQYF.

The chain employs TRBV5-1 and TRBJ2-1; 8 bases map to TRBD2. With V trimmed by 1 base and J by 4 bases, 7 bases remained unmatched. The CDR3 has 16 residues. CDR1 and CDR2 from the germline V gene are SGHRS and YFSETQ. The CDR3 is CASSLPEAGAYNEQFF. The CDR3 nucleotides read TGCGCCAGCAGCTTGCCCGAAGCGGGGGCTTACAATGAGCAGTTCTTC.

The V call is TRBV6-4, the J call TRBJ2-1, with TRBD2 matching 8 bases. With 5 bases clipped from V and 0 bases from J, the junction kept 0 bases outside the gene matches. Per germline, CDR1 MRHNA and CDR2 SNTAGT. The CDR3 covers 14 residues. The CDR3: CASSSGSSYNEQFF. The DNA of the CDR3 is TGTGCCAGCAGTAGCGGGAGCTCCTACAATGAGCAGTTCTTC.

The V call is TRBV12-3 or TRBV12-4, the J call TRBJ2-1, with TRBD2 as a possible D gene (5 bases). V lost 6 bases and J 0 bases, leaving 6 bases between the germline ends. This CDR3 region has 13 residues. The CDR3 here is CASRGSSYNEQFF. The CDR3 region has the DNA TGTGCCAGCAGGGGGAGCTCCTACAATGAGCAGTTCTTC.

This rearrangement joins TRBV18 to TRBJ1-5, with TRBD1 as a possible D gene (5 bases). The germline V and J ends were trimmed by 0 bases and 5 bases, with 11 bases remaining between them. Germline V gene lookup returns CDR1 KGHSH and CDR2 LQKENI. This CDR3 is 15 amino acids long. The CDR3 DNA sequence: TGTGCCAGCTCACCACCAGGGGAGGGAGATCAGCCCCAGCATTTT. Encoded protein: CASSPPGEGDQPQHF.

The chain joins TRBV10-3 to TRBJ2-5; D is uncertain. Germline V gives CDR1 ENHRY, CDR2 SYGVKD. V lost 10 bases and J 1 base, leaving 13 bases between the germline ends. The CDR3 is 13 amino acids. CDR3: CASQIEAQETQYF. CDR3 DNA sequence: TGTGCCAGCCAGATTGAGGCCCAAGAGACCCAGTACTTC.

This chain connects TRBV19 to TRBJ1-1, with 9 positions matching TRBD1. The CDR3 has 12 residues. Germline V gene data show CDR1 as LNHDA and CDR2 as SQIVND (reference sequence). With V trimmed by 5 bases and J by 11 bases, 6 bases remained unmatched. Written as DNA, the CDR3 is TGTGCCAGTAGTGTTGACAGGGGGGACGCTTTCTTT. Its protein is CASSVDRGDAFF.

This clone was recorded only once. This chain uses TRBV29-1 with TRBJ2-4, with 15 bases aligning to TRBD2. The CDR3 is 12 amino acids. The V and J ends lost 4 bases and 15 bases, in that order; junction bases with no gene match: 4. Germline V gene lookup returns CDR1 SQVTM and CDR2 ANQGSEA. The DNA for the CDR3 is TGCAGCGTTGGGACTAGCGGGAGGGCCCGGTACTTC. Translation gives CSVGTSGRARYF.

Concerning this clone itself: Relative to the germline gene, one junction end is altered; a read error may explain this. The chain combines TRBV7-7 with TRBJ2-1; maybe TRBD1 (6 bases). The CDR3 has 14 amino acids. CDR1 is SSHAT, CDR2 FNYEAQ, per germline (reference sequence). The CDR3 is CASSVGAGANEQFF. CDR3 nucleotide sequence: TGTGCTAGCAGCGTGGGGGCAGGGGCTAATGAGCAGTTCTTC.

V gene TRBV24-1 combines with J gene TRBJ1-2; TRBD1 agrees at 8 bases. There are 14 residues in the CDR3. Germline V CDR1 and CDR2: KGHDR, SFDVKD. The J segment lost 4 bases and the V segment lost 6 bases, leaving 6 bases of the junction unmatched. DNA of the CDR3: TGTGCCACCAGTCCCAGGGGGCTGGGCTATGGCTACACCTTC. It translates to CATSPRGLGYGYTF.